The 8 T cell receptor beta chains given below trace back to one sample, sequenced in a study of CD8 T cells in ankylosing spondylitis. TCRdb re-called the 5' RACE reads with MiXCR, one entry per CDR3 protein. Altogether under 250,000 distinct CDR3 sequences are present, roughly 8.2% being singletons, with the ten largest covering 4.5% to 5%. Sequenced sample: blood, either unsorted or a sorted T cell fraction (not recorded which). These receptors came from a female donor with ankylosing spondylitis or in good health (not recorded which).

This clonotype came up many times. The chain employs TRBV10-3 and TRBJ2-2; tentatively, D is TRBD1 or TRBD2 (7 bases each). Germline assignment: CDR1 ENHRY and CDR2 SYGVKD. The ends were cut back, 0 bases at V and 4 bases at J, with 15 bases in the middle. CDR3 size: 17 residues. CDR3 in DNA: TGTGCCATCAGTGAGTCGCTGACAGGGAGGGGCACCGGGGAGCTGTTTTTT. Its translation: CAISESLTGRGTGELFF.

This clonotype has a count of ten or more. The chain recombines TRBV7-3 with TRBJ2-3; D may match TRBD1 or TRBD2 (5 bases each). The CDR3 has 15 amino acids. The germline V and J ends were trimmed by 5 bases and 1 base, with 13 bases remaining between them. The germline V gene has CDR1 SGHTA and CDR2 FQGTGA. CDR3: CASSTEGLGTDTQYF. The CDR3 nucleotides are TGTGCCAGCAGCACCGAGGGGCTGGGCACAGATACGCAGTATTTT.

Remarks on this clonotype: One junction end does not reproduce the germline sequence, and a read error may be involved. The CDR3 sequence is CARPGSGYNAQFF. CDR3 coding DNA: TGTGCACGGCCCGGGAGTGGCTACAATGCGCAGTTCTTC. The rearrangement uses TRBV7-9 and TRBJ2-1, with D maybe TRBD2 (6 bases). The CDR3 spans 13 residues. CDR1 is SEHNR and CDR2 is FQNEAQ in the germline V gene (reference sequence).

The table lists this clonotype with many counts. The rearrangement links TRBV5-1 to TRBJ2-1; maybe TRBD1 (6 bases). CDR1 SGHRS and CDR2 YFSETQ come from the germline V gene. V was pared by 5 bases and J by 1 base, with 10 bases between. The CDR3 length is 14 residues. CDR3 loop: CASSGTPSYNEQFF. CDR3 sequence (DNA): TGCGCCAGCAGTGGGACACCGTCCTACAATGAGCAGTTCTTC. The complete variable domain, with remaining parts taken from reference TRBV5-1 and TRBJ2-1, reads KAGVTQTPRYLIKTRGQQVTLSCSPISGHRSVSWYQQTPGQGLQFLFEYFSETQRNKGNFPGRFSGRQFSNSRSEMNVSTLELGDSALYLCASSGTPSYNEQFFGPGTRLTVL.

This clonotype was seen repeatedly, ten times or more. The chain joins TRBV5-6 to TRBJ1-1, with D possibly being TRBD1 (5 bases). V shed 7 bases and J shed 11 bases, with 15 bases lying between them. The CDR3 extends over 11 amino acids. Germline loops: CDR1 SGHDT, CDR2 YYEEEE. CDR3 loop: CASHREGRAFF. The CDR3 nucleotides are TGTGCCAGCCACCGGGAGGGGAGGGCTTTCTTT. Using reference TRBV5-6 and TRBJ1-1 for the parts outside the CDR3, the full variable domain is DAGVTQSPTHLIKTRGQQVTLRCSPKSGHDTVSWYQQALGQGPQFIFQYYEEEERQRGNFPDRFSGHQFPNYSSELNVNALLLGDSALYLCASHREGRAFFGQGTRLTVV.

This clonotype showed up many times. J is TRBJ1-1 and V is TRBV7-6; no definite D call. The CDR3 runs 16 residues. V dropped 1 base and J dropped 1 base, with 13 bases sitting between them. Germline CDR1 reads SGHVS; CDR2 reads FNYEAQ. This CDR3 reads CASSLGPRQTNTEAFF. The CDR3 coding sequence is TGTGCCAGCAGCTTAGGTCCCCGACAAACGAACACTGAAGCTTTCTTT.

This clonotype was counted at least ten times. The rearrangement links TRBV13 to TRBJ1-1; D is unresolved. CDR3 length: 14 amino acids. The V end was cut by 3 bases, the J end by 1 base, with 9 bases between. The germline CDR1 and CDR2 sequences are PRHDT and FYEKMQ (reference sequence). The DNA of the CDR3 is TGTGCCAGCAGCTTTGGGATGGGGAACACTGAAGCTTTCTTT. As protein: CASSFGMGNTEAFF.

The CDR3 sequence: CAWRPPLAGDRSEQFF. The CDR3 DNA follows: TGTGCCTGGAGGCCTCCCCTAGCGGGAGATCGGAGTGAGCAGTTCTTC. J is TRBJ2-1 and V is TRBV30, with 10 bases matching TRBD2. The CDR3 has 16 amino acids. The germline V gene encodes CDR1 GTSNPN and CDR2 SVGIG (reference sequence). Trimming at V came to 3 bases and at J to 9 bases, leaving 14 bases not matched to a gene.